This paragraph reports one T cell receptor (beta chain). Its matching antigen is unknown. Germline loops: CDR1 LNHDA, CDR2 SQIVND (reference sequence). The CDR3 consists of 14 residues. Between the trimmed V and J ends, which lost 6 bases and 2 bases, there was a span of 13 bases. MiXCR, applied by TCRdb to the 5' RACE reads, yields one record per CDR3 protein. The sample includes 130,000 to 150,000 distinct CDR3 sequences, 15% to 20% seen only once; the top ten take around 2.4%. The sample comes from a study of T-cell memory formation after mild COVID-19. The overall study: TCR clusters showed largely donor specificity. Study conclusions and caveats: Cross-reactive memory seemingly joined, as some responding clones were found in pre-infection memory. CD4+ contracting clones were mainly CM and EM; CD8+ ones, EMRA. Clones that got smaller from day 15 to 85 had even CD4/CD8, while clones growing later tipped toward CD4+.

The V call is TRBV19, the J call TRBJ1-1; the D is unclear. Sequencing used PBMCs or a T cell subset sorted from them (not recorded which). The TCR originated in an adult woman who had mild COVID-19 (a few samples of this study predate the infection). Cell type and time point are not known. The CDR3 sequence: CASRTSHGNTEAFF. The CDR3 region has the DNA TGTGCCAGTAGGACAAGTCACGGCAACACTGAAGCTTTCTTT.